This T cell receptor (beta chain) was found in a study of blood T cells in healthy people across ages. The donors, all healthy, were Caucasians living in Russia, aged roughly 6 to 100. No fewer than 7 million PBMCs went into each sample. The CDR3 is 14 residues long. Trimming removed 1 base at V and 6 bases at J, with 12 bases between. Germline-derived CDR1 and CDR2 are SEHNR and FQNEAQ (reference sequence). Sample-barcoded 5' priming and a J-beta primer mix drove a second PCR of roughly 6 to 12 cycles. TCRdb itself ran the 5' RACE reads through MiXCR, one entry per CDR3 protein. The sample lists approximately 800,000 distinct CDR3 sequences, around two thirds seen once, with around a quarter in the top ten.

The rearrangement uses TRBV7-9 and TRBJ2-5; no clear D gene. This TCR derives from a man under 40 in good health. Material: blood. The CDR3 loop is CASSLVDIHKTQYF. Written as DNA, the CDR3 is TGTGCCAGCAGCTTAGTTGACATCCACAAGACCCAGTACTTC. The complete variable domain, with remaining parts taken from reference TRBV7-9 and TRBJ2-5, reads DTGVSQNPRHKITKRGQNVTFRCDPISEHNRLYWYRQTLGQGPEFLTYFQNEAQLEKSRLLSDRFSAERPKGSFSTLEIQRTEQGDSAMYLCASSLVDIHKTQYFGPGTRLLVL.